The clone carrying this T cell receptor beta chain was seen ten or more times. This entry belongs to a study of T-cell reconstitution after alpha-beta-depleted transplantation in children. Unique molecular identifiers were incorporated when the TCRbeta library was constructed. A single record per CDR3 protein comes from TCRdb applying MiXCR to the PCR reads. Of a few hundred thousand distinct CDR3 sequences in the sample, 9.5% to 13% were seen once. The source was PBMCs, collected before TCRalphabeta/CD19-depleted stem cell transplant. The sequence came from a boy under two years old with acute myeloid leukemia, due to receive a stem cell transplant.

CDR3 loop: CASNRRDRGLGETQYF. As DNA, the CDR3 is TGTGCCAGCAACCGCCGGGACAGGGGGCTGGGAGAGACCCAGTACTTC. The chain uses TRBV2 and TRBJ2-5; 12 positions match TRBD1. CDR1 is SNHLY and CDR2 is FYNNEI in the germline V gene. The trim removed 7 bases at V and 4 bases at J, leaving 10 bases unmatched. The CDR3 contains 16 residues.